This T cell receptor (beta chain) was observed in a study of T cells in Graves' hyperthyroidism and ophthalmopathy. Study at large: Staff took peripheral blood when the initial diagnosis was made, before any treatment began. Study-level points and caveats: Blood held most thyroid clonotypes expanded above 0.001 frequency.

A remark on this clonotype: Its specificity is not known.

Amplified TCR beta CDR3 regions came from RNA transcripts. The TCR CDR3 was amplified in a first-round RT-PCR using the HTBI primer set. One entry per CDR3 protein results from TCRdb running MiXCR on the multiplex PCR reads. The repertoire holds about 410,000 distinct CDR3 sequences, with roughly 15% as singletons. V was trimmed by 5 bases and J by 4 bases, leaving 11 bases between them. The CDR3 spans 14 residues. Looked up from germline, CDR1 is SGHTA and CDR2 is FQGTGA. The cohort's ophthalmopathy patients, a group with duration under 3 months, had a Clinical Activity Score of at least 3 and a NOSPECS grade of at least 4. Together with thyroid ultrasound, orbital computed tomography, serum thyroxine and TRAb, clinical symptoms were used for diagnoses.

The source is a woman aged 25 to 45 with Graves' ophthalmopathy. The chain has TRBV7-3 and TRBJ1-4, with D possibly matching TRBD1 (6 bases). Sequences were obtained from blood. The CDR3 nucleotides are TGTGCCAGCAGCGAGACAGGACATAATGAAAAACTGTTTTTT. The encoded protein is CASSETGHNEKLFF. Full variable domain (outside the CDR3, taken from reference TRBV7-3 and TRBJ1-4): GAGVSQTPSNKVTEKGKYVELRCDPISGHTALYWYRQSLGQGPEFLIYFQGTGAADDSGLPNDRFFAVRPEGSVSTLKIQRTERGDSAVYLCASSETGHNEKLFFGSGTQLSVL.